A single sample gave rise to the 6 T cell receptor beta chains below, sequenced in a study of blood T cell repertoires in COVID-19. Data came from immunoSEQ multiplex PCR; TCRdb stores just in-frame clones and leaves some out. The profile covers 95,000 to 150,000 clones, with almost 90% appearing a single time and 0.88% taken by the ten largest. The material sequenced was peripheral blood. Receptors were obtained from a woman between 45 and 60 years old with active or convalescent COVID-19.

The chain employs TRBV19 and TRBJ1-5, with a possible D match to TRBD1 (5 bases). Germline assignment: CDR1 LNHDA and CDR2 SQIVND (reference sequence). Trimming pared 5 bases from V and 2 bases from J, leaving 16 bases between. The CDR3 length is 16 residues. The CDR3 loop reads CASSADAGFGNQPQHF. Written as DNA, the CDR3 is TGTGCCAGTAGTGCGGATGCAGGGTTCGGCAATCAGCCCCAGCATTTT.

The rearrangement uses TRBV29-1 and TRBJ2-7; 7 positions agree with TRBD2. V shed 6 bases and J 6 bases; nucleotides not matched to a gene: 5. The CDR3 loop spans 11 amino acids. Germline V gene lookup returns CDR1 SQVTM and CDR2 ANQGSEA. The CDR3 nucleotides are TGCAGCGTAGGAGCGGGGCCCGAGCAGTACTTC. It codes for CSVGAGPEQYF.

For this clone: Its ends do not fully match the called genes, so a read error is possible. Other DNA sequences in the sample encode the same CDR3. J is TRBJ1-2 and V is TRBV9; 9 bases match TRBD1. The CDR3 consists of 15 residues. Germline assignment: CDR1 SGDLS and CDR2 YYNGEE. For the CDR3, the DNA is TGTGCCAGTAGCGTAGGTCAAGGACAGGGGTATGGCTACACCTTC. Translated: CASSVGQGQGYGYTF. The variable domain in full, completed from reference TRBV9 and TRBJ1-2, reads DSGVTQTPKHLITATGQRVTLRCSPRSGDLSVYWYQQSLDQGLQFLIQYYNGEERAKGNILERFSAQQFPDLHSELNLSSLELGDSALYFCASSVGQGQGYGYTFGSGTRLTVV.

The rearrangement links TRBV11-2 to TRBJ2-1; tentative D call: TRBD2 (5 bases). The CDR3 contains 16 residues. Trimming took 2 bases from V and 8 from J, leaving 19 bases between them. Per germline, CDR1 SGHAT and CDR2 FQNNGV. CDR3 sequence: CASSLLAGITKDEQFF. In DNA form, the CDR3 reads TGTGCCAGCAGCTTACTCGCGGGTATCACCAAGGATGAGCAGTTCTTC.

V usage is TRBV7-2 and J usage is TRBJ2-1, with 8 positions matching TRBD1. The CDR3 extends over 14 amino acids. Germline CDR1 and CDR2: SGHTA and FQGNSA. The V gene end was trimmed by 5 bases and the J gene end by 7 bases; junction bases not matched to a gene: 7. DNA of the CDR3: TGTGCCAGCAGCGTACGGACAGGGAGAAATGAGCAGTTCTTC. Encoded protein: CASSVRTGRNEQFF. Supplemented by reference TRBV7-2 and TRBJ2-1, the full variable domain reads GAGVSQSPSNKVTEKGKDVELRCDPISGHTALYWYRQSLGQGLEFLIYFQGNSAPDKSGLPSDRFSAERTGGSVSTLTIQRTQQEDSAVYLCASSVRTGRNEQFFGPGTRLTVL.

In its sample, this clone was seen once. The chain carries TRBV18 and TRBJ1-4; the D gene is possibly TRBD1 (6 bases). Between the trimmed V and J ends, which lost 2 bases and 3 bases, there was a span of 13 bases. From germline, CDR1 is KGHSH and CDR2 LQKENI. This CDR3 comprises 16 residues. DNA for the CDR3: TGTGCCAGCTCACCATATTCAGGGGATTCTAATGAAAAACTGTTTTTT. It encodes CASSPYSGDSNEKLFF.